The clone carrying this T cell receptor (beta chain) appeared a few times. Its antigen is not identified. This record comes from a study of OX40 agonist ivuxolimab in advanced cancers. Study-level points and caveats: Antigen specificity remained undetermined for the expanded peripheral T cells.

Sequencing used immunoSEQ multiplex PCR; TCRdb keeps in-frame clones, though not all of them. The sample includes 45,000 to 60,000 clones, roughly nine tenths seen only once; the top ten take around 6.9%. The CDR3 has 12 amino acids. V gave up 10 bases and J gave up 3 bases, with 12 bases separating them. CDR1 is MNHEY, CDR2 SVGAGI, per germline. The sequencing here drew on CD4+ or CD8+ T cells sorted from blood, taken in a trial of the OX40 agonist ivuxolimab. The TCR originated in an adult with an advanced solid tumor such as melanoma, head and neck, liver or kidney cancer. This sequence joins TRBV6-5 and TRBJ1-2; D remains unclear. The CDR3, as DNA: TGTGCCACTTCGGCAGAGGACTATGGCTACACCTTC. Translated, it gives CATSAEDYGYTF.